This is a list of T cell receptor beta chains from one sample in a study of cytomegalovirus exposure and HLA in healthy donors. Method: immunoSEQ multiplex PCR; TCRdb's copy keeps in-frame clones and lacks some. The sample yields some 180,000 clones, 60% to 85% seen once. Sequenced input: PBMCs. These receptors all stem from a man aged 18 to 29 in good health and CMV-seronegative. Each CDR3 is given without its conserved first and last residue. D genes are given only for firm matches.

v_gene	j_gene	len	d_gene	CDR3aa
TRBV5-1	TRBJ2-1	11	.	ASSSTSAGEQF
TRBV5-6	TRBJ2-4	12	.	ASSLAPGSDIQY
TRBV5-1	TRBJ2-7	18	TRBD2	ASSWGKETSGGASPYEQY
TRBV5-1	TRBJ1-3	14	.	ASSSQVNRAGNTIY
TRBV2	TRBJ1-2	11	.	ASSVRGLYGYT
TRBV6-5	TRBJ1-5	14	.	ASSYNSRGVGQPQH
TRBV7-8	TRBJ2-7	12	.	ASSLFGTYSEQY
TRBV5-1	TRBJ2-7	11	TRBD1	ASSFDRAYEQY
TRBV2	TRBJ2-7	13	TRBD2	ASSPTSGRPYEQY
TRBV28	TRBJ2-1	12	.	ASRRTAIVDEQF
TRBV4-1	TRBJ1-2	12	.	ASSRIEGEYGYT
TRBV11-2	TRBJ1-3	12	.	ASSLVFSGNTIY
TRBV6-5	TRBJ1-1	10	TRBD1	ASRPDRGEAF
TRBV6-1	TRBJ2-3	12	TRBD1	ASKETGGTDTQY
TRBV7-9	TRBJ1-1	10	.	ASSRAETAAF
TRBV10-1	TRBJ2-1	13	TRBD2	ASSPSGPTEDEQF
TRBV5-4	TRBJ2-2	12	TRBD2	ASRGLAPTGELF
TRBV6-9	TRBJ1-4	14	.	ASSYTTGLTNEKLF
TRBV5-1	TRBJ2-5	12	.	ASSWSGGVETQY
TRBV19	TRBJ1-5	12	.	ASSSGDGNQPQH
TRBV5-1	TRBJ2-7	12	.	ASNAGQNSYEQY
TRBV19	TRBJ2-3	13	TRBD1	ASSIWTGGTDTQY
TRBV7-9	TRBJ2-1	11	.	ASSLGQGTEQF
TRBV4-2	TRBJ2-1	11	.	ASSQDRPTEQF
TRBV6-6	TRBJ1-5	11	.	ASSLTGKQPQH
TRBV10-3	TRBJ2-1	14	TRBD2	AISVLLAGGPNEQF
TRBV13	TRBJ2-7	13	TRBD2	ASTPGLAAHYEQY
TRBV5-4	TRBJ2-1	14	TRBD1	ASSGAGGWVEDEQF
TRBV6-1	TRBJ2-7	10	.	ASSPGFYEQY
TRBV4-1	TRBJ2-3	15	TRBD1	ASSHTFRDRGTDTQY
TRBV5-4	TRBJ2-5	13	TRBD1	ASSLDGTGSETQY
TRBV9	TRBJ2-3	14	.	ASSERGGAYTDTQY
TRBV4-1	TRBJ2-4	16	TRBD2	ASSQGLAGGLAKNIQY
TRBV5-1	TRBJ1-1	11	.	ASSMTMNTEAF
TRBV9	TRBJ2-2	13	.	ASSEWDFNTGELF
TRBV7-2	TRBJ1-6	14	.	ASSLTGGNSNSPLH
TRBV2	TRBJ2-7	15	TRBD2	ASSRTSGRGSSYEQY
TRBV7-9	TRBJ1-2	13	TRBD1	ASSLEGARNYGYT
TRBV6-1	TRBJ1-6	13	.	ASSVPGGLGSPLH
TRBV19	TRBJ1-3	15	.	ASQRTPSYSSGNTIY